Below are 9 T cell receptor beta chains sequenced from a single sample in a study of blood T cell repertoires in COVID-19. Libraries were prepared by immunoSEQ multiplex PCR; TCRdb keeps only in-frame clonotypes and omits some of them. Among around 250,000 clones, 80% to 90% were seen once, and the ten largest hold around 5.9%. Material: peripheral blood. These TCRs come from a man aged 55 to 70 with acute or convalescent COVID-19.

J is TRBJ1-6 and V is TRBV5-1; 9 bases match TRBD1. With 4 bases clipped from V and 6 bases from J, the junction kept 5 bases outside the gene matches. Germline V CDR1 and CDR2: SGHRS, YFSETQ. The CDR3 extends over 15 amino acids. The CDR3 DNA reads as TGCGCCAGCAGCGCGGGACAGGGTGGTAATTCACCCCTCCACTTT. Translating it yields CASSAGQGGNSPLHF.

The chain carries TRBV19 and TRBJ2-1; D is unresolved. The CDR3 contains 15 residues. The germline V and J ends were trimmed by 7 bases and 0 bases, with 13 bases remaining between them. Germline CDR1 is LNHDA and CDR2 is SQIVND (reference sequence). The CDR3 DNA reads TGTGCCAGTAACAAAAACGGGTTCTCCTACAATGAGCAGTTCTTC. Translated, it gives CASNKNGFSYNEQFF.

The chain links TRBV4-3 to TRBJ2-2, with D possibly matching TRBD1 (5 bases). Looked up from germline, CDR1 is LGHNA and CDR2 is YSLEER. Between the trimmed V and J ends, which lost 3 bases and 4 bases, there was a span of 9 bases. The CDR3 sequence is 14 residues long. The DNA of the CDR3 is TGCGCCAGCAGCCAGCAGGGTAGCACCGGGGAGCTGTTTTTT. It translates to CASSQQGSTGELFF.

The chain joins TRBV28 to TRBJ1-2; the D gene is possibly TRBD1 (6 bases). V lost 6 bases to trimming and J lost 6 bases, with 11 bases between them. This CDR3 is 12 amino acids long. Germline V CDR1 and CDR2: MDHEN, SYDVKM. CDR3 in DNA: TGTGCCAGCAGGACAGGACCAAATGGCTACACCTTC. This encodes CASRTGPNGYTF.

This clone has only one observation. The rearrangement links TRBV30 to TRBJ2-7; TRBD1 aligns across 12 bases. In germline, CDR1 is GTSNPN, CDR2 SVGIG (reference sequence). The J segment lost 4 bases and the V segment lost 3 bases, leaving 10 bases of the junction unmatched. The CDR3 runs 16 residues. CDR3 nucleotides: TGTGCCTGGAGGGCCGCCGGGACAGGGGGCAGGTACGAGCAGTACTTC. Translating it yields CAWRAAGTGGRYEQYF.

The gene calls are TRBV12-2 and TRBJ2-7; no check of the table's D call, TRBD2, against the DNA was made. TRBV12-2 is given as a pseudogene. The CDR3 is 17 amino acids. As DNA, the CDR3 is TGTGCAAGTCGCTTAGGTACGAGCACGGAGGGGTCCTACGAGCAGTACTTC. As protein: CASRLGTSTEGSYEQYF.

The chain employs TRBV15 and TRBJ2-1, with TRBD1 identical over 11 bases. The trim removed 5 bases at V and 8 bases at J, leaving 5 bases unmatched. In germline, CDR1 is LNHNV, CDR2 YYDKDF (reference sequence). The CDR3 totals 14 residues. The CDR3 region has the DNA TGTGCCACCAGCGGGGGACAGGGGGTGGATGAGCAGTTCTTC. Translation gives CATSGGQGVDEQFF.

The chain combines TRBV28 with TRBJ2-7, with a weak D call TRBD2 (5 bases). The CDR3 consists of 13 residues. CDR1 MDHEN and CDR2 SYDVKM come from the germline V gene. Trimming took off 3 bases at V and 4 bases at J, with 10 bases between the two ends. The CDR3 reads CASSLPSRYEQYF. CDR3 DNA sequence: TGTGCCAGCAGTTTGCCTAGCAGATACGAGCAGTACTTC.

The V and J genes are TRBV5-3 and TRBJ1-2; 11 bases line up with TRBD1. TRBV5-3 is labeled an ORF, and its function is uncertain. Trimming cost V 5 bases and J 3 bases; bases outside gene matches: 9. The CDR3 totals 16 residues. This CDR3 is CARRPVRGQGDYGYTF. The CDR3 coding sequence is TGTGCCAGAAGGCCTGTTCGGGGACAGGGGGACTATGGCTACACCTTC.